This T cell receptor beta chain was recovered during a study of shared clonotypes between healthy human individuals. Study-level points and caveats: A few donors had around 5.5% of their naive CD4 clonotypes in common.

The V gene's germline CDR1 is GTSNPN and CDR2 SVGIG (reference sequence). The CDR3 covers 15 residues. Trimming cost V 3 bases and J 7 bases; bases outside gene matches: 14. Profiled with immunoSEQ multiplex PCR; TCRdb holds only in-frame clones, not every one. The profile shows under 2.5 million clones, approximately 90% of them singletons. This clone was picked up one time. Its antigen is unknown. V gene TRBV30 combines with J gene TRBJ1-2; 7 nucleotides agree with TRBD1. This clonotype was obtained from a man aged 18-30 years in good health. Some clones in this sample may be carry-over from other donors' samples. Material for sequencing was naive CD4+ T cells from PBMCs. Subset given: CD45RA+ positively selected. The CDR3 spells CAWRRLAGGNSGYTF. The CDR3 bases are TGTGCCTGGAGGCGGTTGGCAGGGGGGAATAGTGGCTACACCTTC.